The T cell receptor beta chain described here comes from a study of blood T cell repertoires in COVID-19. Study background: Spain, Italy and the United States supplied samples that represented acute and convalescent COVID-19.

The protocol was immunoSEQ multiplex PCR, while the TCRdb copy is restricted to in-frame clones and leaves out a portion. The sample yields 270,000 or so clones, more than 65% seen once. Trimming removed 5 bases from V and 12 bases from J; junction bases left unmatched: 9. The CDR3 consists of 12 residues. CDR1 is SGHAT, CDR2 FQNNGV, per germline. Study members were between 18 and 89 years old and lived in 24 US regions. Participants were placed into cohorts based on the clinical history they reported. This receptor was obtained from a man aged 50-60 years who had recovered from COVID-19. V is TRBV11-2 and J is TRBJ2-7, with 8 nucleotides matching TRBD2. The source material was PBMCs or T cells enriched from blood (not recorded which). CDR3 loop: CASSSGSLRGYF. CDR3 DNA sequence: TGTGCCAGCAGCAGCGGGAGCCTTCGCGGGTACTTC.